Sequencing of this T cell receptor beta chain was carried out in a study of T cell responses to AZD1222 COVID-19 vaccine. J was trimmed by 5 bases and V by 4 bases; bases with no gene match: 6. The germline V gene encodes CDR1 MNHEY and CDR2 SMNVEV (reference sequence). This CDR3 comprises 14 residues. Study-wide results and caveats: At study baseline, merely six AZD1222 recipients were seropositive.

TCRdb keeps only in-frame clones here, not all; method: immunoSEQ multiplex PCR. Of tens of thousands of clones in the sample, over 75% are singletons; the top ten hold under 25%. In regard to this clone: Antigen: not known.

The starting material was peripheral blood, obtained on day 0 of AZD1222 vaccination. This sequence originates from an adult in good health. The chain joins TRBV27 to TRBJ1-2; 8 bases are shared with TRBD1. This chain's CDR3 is CASSSQTGDYGYTF. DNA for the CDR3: TGTGCCAGCAGTTCACAGACAGGGGATTATGGCTACACCTTC.